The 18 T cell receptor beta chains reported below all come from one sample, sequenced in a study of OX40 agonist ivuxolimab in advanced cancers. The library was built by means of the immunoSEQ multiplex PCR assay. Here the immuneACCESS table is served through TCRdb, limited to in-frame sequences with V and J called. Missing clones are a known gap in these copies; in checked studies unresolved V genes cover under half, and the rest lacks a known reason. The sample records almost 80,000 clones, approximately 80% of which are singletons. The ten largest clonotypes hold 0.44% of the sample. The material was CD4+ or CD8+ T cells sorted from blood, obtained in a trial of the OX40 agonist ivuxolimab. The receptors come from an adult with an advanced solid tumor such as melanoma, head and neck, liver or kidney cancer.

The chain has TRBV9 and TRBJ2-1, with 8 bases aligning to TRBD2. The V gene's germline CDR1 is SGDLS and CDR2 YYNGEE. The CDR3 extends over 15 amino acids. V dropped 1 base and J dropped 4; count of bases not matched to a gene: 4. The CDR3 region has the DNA TGTGCCAGCAGCGTAAGCGGGAGTAGGTACAATGAGCAGTTCTTC. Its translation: CASSVSGSRYNEQFF. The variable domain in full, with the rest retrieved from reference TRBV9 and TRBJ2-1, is DSGVTQTPKHLITATGQRVTLRCSPRSGDLSVYWYQQSLDQGLQFLIQYYNGEERAKGNILERFSAQQFPDLHSELNLSSLELGDSALYFCASSVSGSRYNEQFFGPGTRLTVL.

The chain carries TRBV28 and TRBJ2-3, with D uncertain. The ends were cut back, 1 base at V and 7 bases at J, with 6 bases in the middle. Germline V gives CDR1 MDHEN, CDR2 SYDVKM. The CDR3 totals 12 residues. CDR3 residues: CASSLLVNTQYF. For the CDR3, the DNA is TGTGCCAGCAGTTTATTAGTGAATACGCAGTATTTT.

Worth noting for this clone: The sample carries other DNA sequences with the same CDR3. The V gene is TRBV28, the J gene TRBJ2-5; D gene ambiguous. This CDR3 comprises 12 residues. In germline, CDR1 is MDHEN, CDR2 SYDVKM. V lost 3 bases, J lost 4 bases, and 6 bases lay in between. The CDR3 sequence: CASSLPRETQYF. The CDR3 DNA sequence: TGTGCCAGCAGTTTGCCCCGAGAGACCCAGTACTTC.

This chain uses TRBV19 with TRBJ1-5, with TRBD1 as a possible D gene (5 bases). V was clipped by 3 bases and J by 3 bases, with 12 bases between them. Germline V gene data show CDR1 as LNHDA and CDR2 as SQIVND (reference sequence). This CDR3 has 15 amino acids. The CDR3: CASSIRGDFNQPQHF. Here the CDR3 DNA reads TGTGCCAGTAGTATTAGGGGTGATTTCAATCAGCCCCAGCATTTT.

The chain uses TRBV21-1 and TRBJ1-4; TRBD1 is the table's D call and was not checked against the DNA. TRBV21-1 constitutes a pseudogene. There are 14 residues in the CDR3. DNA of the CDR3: TGTGCCAGCAGCCCGGGACAGCAAAATGAAAAACTGTTTTTT. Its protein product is CASSPGQQNEKLFF.

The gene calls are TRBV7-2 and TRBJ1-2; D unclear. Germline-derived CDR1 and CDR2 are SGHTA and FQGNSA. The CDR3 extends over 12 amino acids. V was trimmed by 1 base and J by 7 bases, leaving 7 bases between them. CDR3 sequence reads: CASSLVIGGYTF. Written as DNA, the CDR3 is TGTGCCAGCAGCTTAGTAATAGGTGGCTACACCTTC.

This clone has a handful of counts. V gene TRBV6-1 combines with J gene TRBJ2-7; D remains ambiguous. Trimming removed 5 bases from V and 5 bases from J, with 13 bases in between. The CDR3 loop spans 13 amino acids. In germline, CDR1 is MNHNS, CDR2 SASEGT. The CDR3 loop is CASSLQAVDEQYV. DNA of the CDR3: TGTGCCAGCAGTCTCCAGGCAGTAGACGAGCAGTACGTC.

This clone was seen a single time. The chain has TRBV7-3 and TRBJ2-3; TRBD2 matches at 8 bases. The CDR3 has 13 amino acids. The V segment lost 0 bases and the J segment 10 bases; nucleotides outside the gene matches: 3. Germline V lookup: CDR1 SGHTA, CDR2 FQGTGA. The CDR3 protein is CASSLTLLAAQYF. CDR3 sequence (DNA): TGTGCCAGCAGCTTAACGTTACTAGCGGCGCAGTATTTT.

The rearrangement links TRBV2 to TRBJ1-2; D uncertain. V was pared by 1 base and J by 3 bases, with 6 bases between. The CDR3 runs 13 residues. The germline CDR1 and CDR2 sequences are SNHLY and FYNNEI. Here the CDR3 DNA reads TGTGCCAGCAGTGAAGGGGGTTACTATGGCTACACCTTC. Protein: CASSEGGYYGYTF.

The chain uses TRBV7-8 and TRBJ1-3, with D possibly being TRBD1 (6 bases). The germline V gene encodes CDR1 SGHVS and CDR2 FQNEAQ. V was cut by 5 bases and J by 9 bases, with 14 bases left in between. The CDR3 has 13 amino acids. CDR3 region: CASSPTGRGTIYF. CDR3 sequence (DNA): TGTGCCAGCAGCCCCACAGGGCGCGGCACCATATATTTT.

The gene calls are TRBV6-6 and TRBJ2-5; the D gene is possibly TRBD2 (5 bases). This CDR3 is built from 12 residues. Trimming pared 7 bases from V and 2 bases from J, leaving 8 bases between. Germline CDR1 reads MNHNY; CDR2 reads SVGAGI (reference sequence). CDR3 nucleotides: TGTGCCAGCACAGAGCGGCAAGAGACCCAGTACTTC. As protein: CASTERQETQYF.

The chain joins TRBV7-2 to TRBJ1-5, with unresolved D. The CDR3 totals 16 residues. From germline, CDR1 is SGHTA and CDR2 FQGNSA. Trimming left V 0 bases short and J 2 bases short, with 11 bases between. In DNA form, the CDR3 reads TGTGCCAGCAGCTTAGCGCCGGTCATAGGCAATCAGCCCCAGCATTTT. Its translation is CASSLAPVIGNQPQHF.

In DNA, the CDR3 is TGTGCCAGCAGTTTGAGGGGTTTTTACGAGCAGTACTTC. Its translation: CASSLRGFYEQYF. The chain recombines TRBV28 with TRBJ2-7; D assignment may be TRBD1 or TRBD2 (5 bases each). V lost 3 bases to trimming and J lost 4 bases, with 10 bases between them. CDR1 is MDHEN and CDR2 is SYDVKM in the germline V gene. There are 13 residues in the CDR3.

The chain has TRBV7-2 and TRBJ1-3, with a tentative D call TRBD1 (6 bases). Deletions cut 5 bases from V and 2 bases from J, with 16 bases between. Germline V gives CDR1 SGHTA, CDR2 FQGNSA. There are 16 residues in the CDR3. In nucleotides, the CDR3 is TGTGCCAGCAGCCCACGCGCTCAGGGGACTGGAAACACCATATATTTT. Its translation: CASSPRAQGTGNTIYF.

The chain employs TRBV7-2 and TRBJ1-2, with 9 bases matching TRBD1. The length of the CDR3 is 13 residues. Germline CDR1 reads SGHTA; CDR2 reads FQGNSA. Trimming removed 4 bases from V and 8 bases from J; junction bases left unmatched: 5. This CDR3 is CASSSGQGGGYTF. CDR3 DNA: TGTGCCAGCAGCTCGGGACAGGGAGGAGGCTACACCTTC.

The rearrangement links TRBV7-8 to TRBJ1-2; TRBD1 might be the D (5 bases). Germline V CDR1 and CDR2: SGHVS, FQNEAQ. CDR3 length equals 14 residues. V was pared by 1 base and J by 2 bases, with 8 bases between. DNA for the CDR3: TGTGCCAGCAGCTTAGTGGCAGGGAACTATGGCTACACCTTC. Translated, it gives CASSLVAGNYGYTF.

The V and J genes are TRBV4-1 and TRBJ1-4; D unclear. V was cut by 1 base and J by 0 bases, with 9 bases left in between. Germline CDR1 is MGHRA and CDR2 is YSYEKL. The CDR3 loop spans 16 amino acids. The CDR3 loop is CASSQAPSATNEKLFF. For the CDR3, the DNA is TGCGCCAGCAGCCAAGCCCCGTCTGCAACTAATGAAAAACTGTTTTTT.

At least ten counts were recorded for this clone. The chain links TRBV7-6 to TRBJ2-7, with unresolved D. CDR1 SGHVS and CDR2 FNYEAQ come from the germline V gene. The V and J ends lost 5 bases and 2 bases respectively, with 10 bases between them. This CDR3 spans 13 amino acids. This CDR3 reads CASSTRRTYEQYF. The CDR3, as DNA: TGTGCCAGCAGCACCCGACGAACCTACGAGCAGTACTTC.